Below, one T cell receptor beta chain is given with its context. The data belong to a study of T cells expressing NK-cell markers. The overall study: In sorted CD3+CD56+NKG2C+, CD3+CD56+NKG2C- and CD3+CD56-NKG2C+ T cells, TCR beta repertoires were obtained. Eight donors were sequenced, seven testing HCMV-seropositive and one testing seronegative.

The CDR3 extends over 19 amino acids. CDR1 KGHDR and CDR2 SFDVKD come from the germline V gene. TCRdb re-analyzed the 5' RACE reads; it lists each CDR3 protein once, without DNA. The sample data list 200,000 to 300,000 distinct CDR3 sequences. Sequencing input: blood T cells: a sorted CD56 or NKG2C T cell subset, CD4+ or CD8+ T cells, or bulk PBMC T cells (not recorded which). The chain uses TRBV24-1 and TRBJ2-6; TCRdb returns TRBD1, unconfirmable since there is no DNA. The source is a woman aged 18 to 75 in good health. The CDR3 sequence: CATSDSLQGEQSGANVLTF.